This is a list of T cell receptor beta chains from one sample in a study of blood T cell repertoires in COVID-19. The table came from immunoSEQ multiplex PCR; TCRdb's copy has only in-frame clones and leaves some out. The sample has fewer than 250,000 clones, more than 75% seen once; the top ten hold 3% to 3.5%. The sample consisted of peripheral blood. Receptors were obtained from a man aged 55 to 70 with acute or convalescent COVID-19. CDR3s include the opening cysteine and the closing phenylalanine or tryptophan. The order of the fields is J gene, V gene, CDR3 protein.

J: TRBJ2-7
V: TRBV11-2
CDR3: CASRARAASYEQYF

J: TRBJ1-5
V: TRBV5-6
CDR3: CASSFYTNPSNQPQHF

J: TRBJ1-1
V: TRBV4-1
CDR3: CASSQALSGTGVKYTEAFF

J: TRBJ2-3
V: TRBV18
CDR3: CASSLQRVGSTDTQYF

J: TRBJ2-7
V: TRBV9
CDR3: CASSAGDADYEQYF

J: TRBJ2-6
V: TRBV6-2/TRBV6-3
CDR3: CASSLGDRAITSGANVLTF

J: TRBJ2-7
V: TRBV28
CDR3: CASSLGGGNYEQYF

J: TRBJ1-5
V: TRBV6-2/TRBV6-3
CDR3: CASSYGAAYSNQPQHF

J: TRBJ2-3
V: TRBV2
CDR3: CASRKQGARTDTQYF

J: TRBJ2-2
V: TRBV5-4
CDR3: CASSLGQGATGELFF

J: TRBJ1-2
V: TRBV7-2
CDR3: CASSPRQGNYGYTF

J: TRBJ1-5
V: TRBV6-2/TRBV6-3
CDR3: CASSDGTGGAYQPQHF

J: TRBJ2-7
V: TRBV12-5
CDR3: CASGSRGQGANEQYF

J: TRBJ2-2
V: TRBV6-4
CDR3: CASSARVSGELFF

J: TRBJ2-7
V: TRBV3-1/TRBV3-2
CDR3: CASSQDPRQGDHEQYF

J: TRBJ2-5
V: TRBV5-1
CDR3: CASSLFGRGQETQYF

J: TRBJ1-6
V: TRBV7-9
CDR3: CASSGPGTISHSPLHF

J: TRBJ2-7
V: TRBV19
CDR3: CASSDSRGTSYEQYF

J: TRBJ2-1
V: TRBV23-1
CDR3: CASSQRSQGAVNEQFF

J: TRBJ2-5
V: TRBV2
CDR3: CASSQARGGARETQYF

J: TRBJ1-2
V: TRBV5-4
CDR3: CASSLAVNYGYTF

J: TRBJ1-5
V: TRBV19
CDR3: CASKRTGVYSNQPQHF

J: TRBJ1-1
V: TRBV3-1/TRBV3-2
CDR3: CASSQWTGTEAFF

J: TRBJ1-5
V: TRBV27
CDR3: CASSLDSRAWPQHF

J: TRBJ2-3
V: TRBV7-7
CDR3: CASSLGGRAGDTQYF

J: TRBJ2-7
V: TRBV24-1
CDR3: CATSLFRGATYEQYF

J: TRBJ1-1
V: TRBV7-3
CDR3: CASRRGVNTEAFF

J: TRBJ1-2
V: TRBV24-1
CDR3: CATSDFRGYGYTF

J: TRBJ2-7
V: TRBV2
CDR3: CASSLGQGVEQYF

J: TRBJ1-2
V: TRBV5-6
CDR3: CASSPSGGTFYGYTF

J: TRBJ2-3
V: TRBV5-1
CDR3: CASAMSTGTDTQYF

J: TRBJ2-7
V: TRBV24-1
CDR3: CATSDSGHRSYEQYF

J: TRBJ2-3
V: TRBV6-5
CDR3: CASSSLDHSTDTQYF

J: TRBJ2-5
V: TRBV6-5
CDR3: CATGDSQETQYF

J: TRBJ2-5
V: TRBV7-2
CDR3: CASSLGRGAGETQYF

J: TRBJ1-6
V: TRBV6-5
CDR3: CASTGRGLSPLHF

J: TRBJ2-3
V: TRBV3-1/TRBV3-2
CDR3: CASSQDGLAGPRVGTDTQYF

J: TRBJ2-4
V: TRBV25-1
CDR3: CASSGTGNKNIQYF

J: TRBJ1-1
V: TRBV21-1
CDR3: CASSSVREETLNTEAFF

J: TRBJ1-1
V: TRBV27
CDR3: CASSFGQVNTEAFF

J: TRBJ1-1
V: TRBV5-4
CDR3: CASSHQTGMNTEAFF